The T cell receptor beta chain described here comes from a study of early T cells in non-severe SARS-CoV-2 infection. Looking at the study overall: The authors sequenced bulk RNA from unsorted whole blood, leaving chains unpaired.

Overall study findings and caveats: CD4 and private specificities were missed by VDJdb matching, which favored anti-spike CD8 responses.

Molecules of cDNA were individually given unique molecular identifiers that were attached to them. MiXCR was run by TCRdb on the 5' RACE reads, yielding one entry per CDR3 protein. The table has over 100,000 distinct CDR3 sequences, over 10% seen once; the top ten hold roughly 6.2%. With 1 base clipped from V and 5 bases from J, the junction kept 3 bases outside the gene matches. The CDR3 totals 16 residues. Concerning this clonotype: The target antigen is unknown.

This chain links TRBV12-3 or TRBV12-4 with TRBJ2-5; 14 nucleotides match TRBD2. Sequencing was done on a sample of whole blood. This receptor was identified in an adult who was a healthcare worker with PCR-confirmed SARS-CoV-2 infection or an uninfected control (not recorded which). The CDR3 sequence: CASSLEGTSGSETQYF. DNA of the CDR3: TGTGCCAGCAGTTTAGAAGGGACTAGCGGGAGTGAGACCCAGTACTTC.